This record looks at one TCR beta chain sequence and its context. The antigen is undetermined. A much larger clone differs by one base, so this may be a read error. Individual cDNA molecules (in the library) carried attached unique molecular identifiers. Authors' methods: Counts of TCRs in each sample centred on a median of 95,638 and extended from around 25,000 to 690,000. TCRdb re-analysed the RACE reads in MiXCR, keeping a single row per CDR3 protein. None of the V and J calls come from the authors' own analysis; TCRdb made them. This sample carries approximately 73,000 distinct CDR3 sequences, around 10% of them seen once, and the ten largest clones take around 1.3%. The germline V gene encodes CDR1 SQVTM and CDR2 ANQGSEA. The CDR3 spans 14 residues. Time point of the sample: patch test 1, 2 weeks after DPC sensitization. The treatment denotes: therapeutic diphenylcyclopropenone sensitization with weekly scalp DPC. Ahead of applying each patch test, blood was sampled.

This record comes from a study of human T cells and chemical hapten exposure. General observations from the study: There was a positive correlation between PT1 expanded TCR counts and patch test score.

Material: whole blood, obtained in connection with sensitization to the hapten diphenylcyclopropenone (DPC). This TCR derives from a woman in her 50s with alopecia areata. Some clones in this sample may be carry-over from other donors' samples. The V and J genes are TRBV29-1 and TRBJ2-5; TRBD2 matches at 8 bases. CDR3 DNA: TGCAGCGCCAGACTAGCGCGGTACCAAGAGACCCAGAACTTC. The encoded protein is CSARLARYQETQNF.